This TCR beta chain was identified during a study of shared clonotypes between healthy human individuals. Per germline, CDR1 GTSNPN and CDR2 SVGIG (reference sequence). The CDR3 is made up of 13 amino acids. Trimming shortened V by 4 bases and J by 6 bases, and 13 bases separated the two germline ends. This clone was counted a single time. Its antigen is still unknown. Study-wide findings and caveats: A small donor pool kept down the genetic and exposure-history diversity that was represented.

As handled by the study authors: ImmunoSEQ gave junction-only sequences without quality scores, so filtering differed. The protocol was immunoSEQ multiplex PCR, while the TCRdb copy is restricted to in-frame clones and leaves out a portion. The DNA gave D and trimming, while V, J and clone size come from that table. The data show about 490,000 clones, around 78% seen once. What was sequenced was PBMCs. The TCR comes from a woman aged 40 to 55 in good health. Some clones in this sample may be carry-over from other donors' samples. The rearrangement links TRBV30 to TRBJ1-3; D possibly corresponds to TRBD1 (5 bases). The CDR3 coding sequence is TGTGCCTGGACCGTTTTAGGGGCAAACACCATATATTTT. Encoded protein: CAWTVLGANTIYF.